The present T cell receptor (beta chain) was sequenced within a study of blood T cell repertoires in COVID-19. Study information: The origin of the acute and convalescent COVID-19 samples was the United States, Italy and Spain.

Original data processing: Using reference gene primer amplification, nucleated cell counts were estimated. Repertoires were generated with immunoSEQ multiplex PCR, while TCRdb's copy carries only in-frame clones and drops some. V and J calls and clone size are as listed in that table; D and trimming were resolved from the DNA. The table has over 200,000 clones, over 70% seen once. The CDR3 extends over 16 amino acids. Germline V lookup: CDR1 LNHDA, CDR2 SQIVND (reference sequence). J lost 3 bases, V lost 1 base, and 6 bases had no gene match. Assignments of participants to cohorts depended upon their own reported clinical history. In the 2 weeks before study entry, exposed participants met a COVID-19 case, which was PCR-confirmed or clinician-diagnosed.

The TCR comes from a woman in her twenties or thirties who had been exposed to COVID-19. This rearrangement joins TRBV19 to TRBJ1-5; 7 bases are a match to TRBD1. The sample consisted of PBMCs or T cells enriched from blood (not recorded which). The CDR3 region is CASSIVRQGPNQPQHF. The CDR3, as DNA: TGTGCCAGTAGTATAGTTCGACAGGGCCCCAATCAGCCCCAGCATTTT.